The entry below describes one T cell receptor (beta chain). Antigen specificity is unknown. Whoever was chosen for sequencing had shown CD8+CD57+ cell expansion by flow cytometry. When blood sampling took place, the patients had received no therapy. The data derive from a study of CD8+CD57+ T cells in acquired aplastic anemia. Across the study: Sorting CD4+ and CD8+ cells gave DNA averaging 3.2 ug.

With V trimmed by 2 bases and J by 4 bases, 4 bases remained unmatched. CDR3 length equals 14 residues. From germline, CDR1 is MNHEY and CDR2 SVGAGI. Whole-study results and caveats: Patients and healthy controls showed no significant CD8+ Simpson's diversity difference. Patients and controls turned out to have 25 to 30 CD8+ CDR3 sequences in common.

Researchers used genomic DNA as the template to profile TCR beta VDJ and CDR3. TCRdb ran MiXCR on the reads and lists one entry per CDR3 protein. The table has around 200,000 distinct CDR3 sequences, under 55% seen once. The V call is TRBV6-5, the J call TRBJ1-2; 7 bases match TRBD1. The sequenced material came from sorted CD4+, CD8+, or CD8+CD57+ T cells (not recorded which) from PBMCs. The receptor was derived from a human donor with aplastic anemia. The CDR3 sequence is CASSYGGQVYGYTF. The CDR3 nucleotides are TGTGCCAGCAGTTACGGCGGACAGGTCTATGGCTACACCTTC.